This T cell receptor beta chain was captured by sequencing in a study of cytomegalovirus exposure and HLA in healthy donors (dated by TCRdb to 2015 to 2018). Study-level background: In an earlier analysis of about 560 of the donors, around 300 Gb of sequence data and just under 120 million unique TCR beta sequences from 180 million or so T cells were reported. Among a few hundred genotyped donors of the cohort, an average of 235,054 unique TCR beta nucleotide sequences were sequenced per donor, around a sixth of them non-productive. Typing coverage varied by locus: roughly 629-640 donors for A, B, C, DRB1 and DQB1; more than 500 for DQA1; around 610 for DPA1; fewer than 480 for DPB1. Among the roughly 400 genotyped donors, about 83% belonged to the genetic ancestry cluster associated with self-reported Caucasian donors. The study was designed to test whether signatures of past pathogen exposure could be identified by cataloging public T cell receptors. A later analysis re-analyzed previously published TCR beta repertoires from roughly 690 donors and added high-resolution HLA genotyping to study TCR occurrence patterns. The later analysis used no new phenotypic data to find candidate immune exposures, relying instead on TCR beta sequences and their occurrence across donors. Roughly five DR-DQ haplotypes were handled as single units for association and clustering because linkage in the cohort was strong. To predict cytomegalovirus infection status, the study brought together high-throughput TCR immunosequencing, statistical association of individual TCRs with disease status, and machine learning. Using immunosequencing, the study profiled T cell repertoires from roughly 650 subjects and related those repertoires to cytomegalovirus serostatus. Both class I and class II loci were covered by HLA typing, at four-digit resolution. Alongside the repertoire data, information on donor age, sex, ethnicity and CMV serostatus was compiled. In a later genetic analysis, genome-wide SNP genotypes for about three fifths of the roughly 670 donors were used, and that subset was treated as a discovery cohort. Every discovery cohort repertoire had been produced on one sequencing platform. In an earlier analysis of 587 of the donors, high-throughput TCR beta sequencing was used to judge whether each TCR beta V gene segment behaved as functional or pseudogenic. In addition to the first cohort of roughly 670 subjects, a separate validation cohort of approximately 110 different subjects was used. Roughly 300 gigabases of sequencing data and approximately 84 million unique TCR sequences were included in an early release covering about 620 HLA-typed donors. Findings and caveats that apply to the study as a whole: It was suggested by the authors that the approach could potentially be generalized to other disease states and immunological phenotypes. A few of the identified cytomegalovirus-associated TCR beta chains were confirmed in vitro to be specific for cytomegalovirus antigens. A later analysis found that TCR association rates varied across HLA loci, with DRB1 alleles showing the most associated TCRs and HLA-C alleles the fewest. About 15 rarely observed V segments, including chromosome 9 orphons, were excluded from the earlier analysis of some 590 of the donors because counts were too low. This cohort had only TCR beta chains sequenced, and the lack of alpha or paired-chain data limited which features could be detected. The presence/absence analyses assumed that sequencing depth was roughly uniform across donors, and that assumption may not be true. An earlier analysis of approximately 600 of the donors showed that most TCR beta V segments appeared in productive rearrangements either about 87% or about 30% of the time, which broadly matched IMGT annotations. Several of the top co-occurrence clusters appeared to be linked to parvovirus B19, influenza, CMV and Epstein-Barr virus, according to a later analysis. Strong co-occurrence of HLA alleles, especially DR and DQ, made assigning TCR associations to individual alleles difficult. According to a later analysis, most CMV-associated TCR beta chains appeared to be HLA-restricted, and the HLA associations seemed to be driven largely by CMV exposure. V-gene and J-gene trimming of TCR beta chains was associated with a missense DCLRE1C variant in a later genetic analysis, and the association was replicated in an independent cohort. Linkage disequilibrium might explain the correlated functional status among segregating V segments, but an unknown experimental factor could not be excluded. In a later analysis, HLA-associated TCR beta chains showed more clonal expansion and lower generation probabilities than non-associated chains that were equally common. While some public TCRs were present in many individuals, most TCR sequences turned up only very rarely across donors. HLA typing was unavailable for some donors at each locus, so association tests used only the typed subset. Specific HLA alleles were associated with 16,951 TCR beta sequences at a false discovery rate of 0.05 in a later analysis. Compared with the roughly 670-donor mean, donors in an Asian-associated ancestry cluster had fewer N-insertions in productive TCRs, according to a later genetic analysis. In both the original and validation cohorts, the classifier was reported to diagnose cytomegalovirus status with high specificity and sensitivity. The sequencing pipeline was judged likely to have produced a cluster of highly shared sequence variants as a technical artifact. The study listed over 150 TCR beta chains as associated with cytomegalovirus. A further reported finding was that TCR beta sequences accurately predicted the HLA-A and HLA-B alleles for most subjects in the first cohort. Some IMGT-functional V segments, including TRBV6-2 and TRBV6-3, could not be distinguished by the 87-base-pair reads and were therefore excluded. For the cohort, immune exposure information was limited to CMV serostatus.

The germline ends are 7 bases apart after V is trimmed by 0 bases and J by 3 bases. There are 14 amino acids in the CDR3, from cysteine to phenylalanine inclusive. Only the CDR3 portion is preserved as DNA: 42 bases, with reading frame beginning at the first base. From the germline V gene, CDR1 is SGDLS and CDR2 is YYNGEE. With regard to this clone: Its cognate antigen has yet to be identified. No quality values exist for individual bases; no much larger clone is one base distant.

The library came from the immunoSEQ multiplex PCR assay. For the multiplex PCR, a mixture combining 60 forward primers for TCR Vbeta segments and 13 reverse primers for TCR Jbeta segments was used. Amplification of the CDR3 region of rearranged TCR beta genes was performed with a multiplex PCR assay on genomic DNA. The amplified TCR beta libraries were sequenced on the Illumina HiSeq System as 87-base-pair reads. For the original study's pipeline: A later analysis counted approximately 84 million unique TCR beta chains across the 690 or so repertoires, and roughly 9.9 million of these chains were shared by at least two donors. Raw reads were error-corrected and collapsed into unique sequences by a nearest-neighbor algorithm in which closely related sequences were merged to remove PCR and sequencing errors. CDR3 sequences were aligned to IMGT reference sequences to assign V, D and J gene segments. For a sequence to be retained, at least a six-nucleotide match to both a V gene segment and a J gene segment was required. Rearrangements were classified as productive when the CDR3 lacked stop codons and remained in frame with V and J, and all other rearrangements were classified as non-productive. CDR3 was defined by IMGT convention, running from the second conserved V-encoded cysteine to the conserved J-encoded phenylalanine. In an earlier analysis of more than 550 of the donors, sequences lacking an unambiguous match to a single V gene segment were excluded. In an earlier analysis of approximately 500 of the donors, a V segment was called functional when productive rearrangements were above 56.7%, and segregating when the standard deviation between donors exceeded 5%. A statistical classification framework was developed to diagnose cytomegalovirus status using the catalog of TCR beta chain sequences. A later analysis assigned V and J genes by comparing TCR nucleotide sequences with IMGT/GENE-DB human TR gene sequences. In a later analysis, CDR3 sequences and most-parsimonious VDJ recombination scenarios were assigned using the TCRdist pipeline. In a later analysis, every TCR beta chain was defined by the combination of its CDR3 amino acid sequence and its V-gene family, and reads without a unique V-gene family were dropped. A later analysis removed several hundred highly shared, low-generation-probability nucleotide sequences to deal with suspected cross-contamination and a sequencing artifact. In a later analysis, a clonal expansion index for each public chain was calculated from normalized within-repertoire ranks of inferred template counts. In a later analysis, generation probabilities were computed using a VDJ recombination model fitted to out-of-frame rearrangements, and the results were checked against IGoR. A later analysis scored TCR-TCR, TCR-HLA and TCR-CMV co-occurrence with hypergeometric tests, applying a repertoire-size bias correction to TCR pairs. A later analysis estimated false discovery rates by permuting HLA or CMV assignments 20 times. In a later analysis, co-occurring TCRs were grouped using DBSCAN, with TCRdist sequence similarity added in when clustering inside HLA-allele-positive subsets. Co-occurrence clustering excluded repertoires with fewer than 30,000 or more than 120,000 public chains, plus five with anomalous nucleotide sharing. Imported from immuneACCESS, the table was reduced by TCRdb to in-frame sequences with V and J called. These copies leave out some clones; in studies compared against another copy, an unresolved V gene accounts for under half, and the cause of the remainder is not known. The V and J calls and clone size were taken over from that table, and D and trimming were inferred from the DNA. The sample has some 110,000 clones on record, 74% of them singletons. Of the sample, less than 5% is held by the ten largest clones.

The cohort was made up of about 610 healthy bone marrow donors. Cohort members were all nominally healthy when sampled, although unrecorded immune exposures were likely present. The donor was CMV seropositive and was included in the group of 289 seropositive cohort members. Each donor provided a peripheral blood sample, and peripheral blood mononuclear cells were used for TCR beta sequencing. The Qiagen DNeasy Blood Extraction Kit was used to extract genomic DNA from the blood cell samples. Sequencing was performed on PBMCs. This sequence originates from a woman in her fifties or sixties in good health and CMV-seropositive. Here the chain combines TRBV9 and TRBJ1-3; TRBD1 could be the D gene, as 6 bases match. The CDR3 is CASSVDRVGNTIYF. DNA sequence: TGTGCCAGCAGCGTAGACAGGGTTGGAAACACCATATATTTT.